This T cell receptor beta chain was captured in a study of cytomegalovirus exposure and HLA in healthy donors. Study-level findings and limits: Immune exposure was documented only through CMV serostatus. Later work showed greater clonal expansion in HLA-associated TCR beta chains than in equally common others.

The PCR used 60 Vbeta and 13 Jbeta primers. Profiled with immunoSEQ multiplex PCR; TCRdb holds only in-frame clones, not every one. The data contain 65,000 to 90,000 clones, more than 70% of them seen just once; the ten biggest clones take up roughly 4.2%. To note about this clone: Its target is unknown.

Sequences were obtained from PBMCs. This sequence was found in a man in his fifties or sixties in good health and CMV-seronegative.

The CDR3 DNA is TGCGCCAGCAGCTGGGGACAAGCCGAGCAGTACTTC. Protein product: CASSWGQAEQYF. The chain has TRBV5-1 and TRBJ2-7; a possible D gene is TRBD1 (6 bases). Trimming took off 3 bases at V and 6 bases at J, with 10 bases between the two ends. Germline V gives CDR1 SGHRS, CDR2 YFSETQ. The CDR3 has 12 amino acids.